A selection of T cell receptor beta chains follows, all from one sample in a study of blood T cells in healthy people across ages. Via MiXCR, TCRdb re-called the 5' RACE reads, giving one row per CDR3 protein. Here the sample spans some 1.4 million distinct CDR3 sequences, about 43% being singletons. The sequencing input was blood. These receptors all stem from a woman between 18 and 30 years old in good health. The CDR3 runs from the conserved cysteine through the conserved F or W. D genes are given only for firm matches. Size is omitted from some rows. Given values are once, few, many or a class for expanded clones.

V gene,J gene,clone size,D gene,CDR3 DNA,CDR3 protein
TRBV6-5,TRBJ1-2,-,-,TGTGCCAGCACATCCCTGGGTTGGTATGGCTACACCTTC,CASTSLGWYGYTF
TRBV6-5,TRBJ1-6,-,TRBD1,TGTGCCACCCGACAGGGTGAAAGATCCTATAATTCACCCCTCCACTTT,CATRQGERSYNSPLHF
TRBV10-1,TRBJ2-7,few,-,TGCGCCAGCAGCGACAATGGGGGGGCGCGGTCGTACGAGCAGTACTTC,CASSDNGGARSYEQYF
TRBV10-3,TRBJ2-3,-,-,TGTGCCATCAGTGGGACAGCCAGCTATAGAACAGATACGCAGTATTTT,CAISGTASYRTDTQYF
TRBV10-2,TRBJ1-1,-,-,TGCGCCAGCAGTGGTTGGGGGGTGAACACTGAAGCTTTCTTT,CASSGWGVNTEAFF
TRBV5-6,TRBJ1-6,-,-,TGTGCCAGCAGCTTGGCTCCTTCACCCCTCCACTTT,CASSLAPSPLHF
TRBV20-1,TRBJ2-7,-,-,TGCAGTGGCAGTGGGGGGACCTACAATGAGCAGTACTTC,CSGSGGTYNEQYF
TRBV20-1,TRBJ1-5,-,-,TGCAGTGCAGATGGCCAGCCCCAGCATTTT,CSADGQPQHF
TRBV10-3,TRBJ1-4,few,-,TGTGCCATCAGTGAGGGACCTGCTGGGGGGGACGAAAAACTGTTTTTT,CAISEGPAGGDEKLFF
TRBV5-5,TRBJ2-7,-,-,TGTGCCAGCAGCTTGGCTCGGACGCACTCCTACAATGAGCAGTACTTC,CASSLARTHSYNEQYF
TRBV15,TRBJ2-7,-,-,TGTGCCACCAGCAGAGTACAGGGAAACGAGCAGTACTTC,CATSRVQGNEQYF
TRBV5-1,TRBJ2-7,-,TRBD2,TGCGCCAGCAGCTGGGGCAGCGGGGGCGAGCAGTACTTC,CASSWGSGGEQYF
TRBV20-1,TRBJ2-7,-,TRBD2,TGCAGTGCTAGAGGGACTAGCGGGAGCCCGCCCTACGAGCAGTACTTC,CSARGTSGSPPYEQYF
TRBV5-5,TRBJ2-7,-,TRBD2,TGTGCCAGCAGCTTGACTAGCGGGGGGTCCTACAATGAGCAGTACTTC,CASSLTSGGSYNEQYF
TRBV20-1,TRBJ1-1,-,-,TGCAGTGCCTTCCTACCTCCGAGGAACACTGAAGCTTTCTTT,CSAFLPPRNTEAFF
TRBV6-5,TRBJ2-5,few,-,TGTGCCAGCAGTTGGGAAGGGAGGACCCAGTACTTC,CASSWEGRTQYF
TRBV5-6,TRBJ2-1,-,TRBD2,TGTGCCAGCAGCCTCTTTAGCGGGGGCGGGCAGGATGAGCAGTTCTTC,CASSLFSGGGQDEQFF
TRBV2,TRBJ2-4,-,-,TGTGCCAGCACAGGGGAAAACATTCAGTACTTC,CASTGENIQYF
TRBV12-3/TRBV12-4,TRBJ2-6,few,TRBD1,TGTGCCAGCGGGACAGGGACCACCTCTGGGGCCAACGTCCTGACTTTC,CASGTGTTSGANVLTF
TRBV20-1,TRBJ2-7,few,TRBD2,TGCAGTGCTCGGCGGGGGGGCCTCGACGAGCAGTACTTC,CSARRGGLDEQYF
TRBV20-1,TRBJ2-1,-,TRBD2,TGCAGTGCTAGAGACGGGACTAGATTCACAGAGACCCAGTTCTTC,CSARDGTRFTETQFF
TRBV6-6,TRBJ2-7,-,-,TGTGCCACCACCGTTGACTCCTCCTACGAGCAGTACTTC,CATTVDSSYEQYF
TRBV7-2,TRBJ2-3,few,-,TGTGCCAGCAGCCCCCTTGCGGGGAGCCTTTATACGCAGTATTTT,CASSPLAGSLYTQYF
TRBV5-5,TRBJ2-5,-,-,TGTGCCAGCAGCCTACGGGGCGCAAAAGAGACCCAGTACTTC,CASSLRGAKETQYF
TRBV3-1,TRBJ2-3,-,TRBD2,TGTGCCAGCAGCCATGGAATAGCGGGGGCCCCCCCGTATTTT,CASSHGIAGAPPYF
TRBV10-3,TRBJ1-2,-,-,TGTGCCATCAGCGTCCGCGGGGGCGCAGGCGACTATGGCTACACCTTC,CAISVRGGAGDYGYTF
TRBV5-1,TRBJ2-1,-,TRBD1,TGCGCCAGCAGCTTGAAGTGGACAGGGGGCGCGAATGAGCAGTTCTTC,CASSLKWTGGANEQFF
TRBV7-9,TRBJ2-1,-,TRBD2,TGTGCCGCAGCGTCCGGGAGGGTGGATAATGAGCAGTTCTTC,CAAASGRVDNEQFF
TRBV7-9,TRBJ2-1,few,-,TGTGCCAGCAGCTCGGTCCGACAGGTCTCACGGGAGCAGTTCTTC,CASSSVRQVSREQFF
TRBV6-1,TRBJ2-7,-,-,TGTGCCAGCAGTGAAGGAGGGCACTTTAGCTCATACGAGCAGTACTTC,CASSEGGHFSSYEQYF
TRBV12-3/TRBV12-4,TRBJ1-1,-,-,TGTGCCAGCAGTTTGGTCCCACCAGGCACTGAAGCTTTCTTT,CASSLVPPGTEAFF
TRBV6-6,TRBJ2-7,few,-,TGTGCCAGCAGTTCCGAGGGACTCTCCTACGAGCAGTACTTC,CASSSEGLSYEQYF